The clone carrying this T cell receptor beta chain was counted many times. The antigen remains undetermined. The data derive from a study of neurological immune-mediated disorders. Study conclusions and caveats: There was no clinical or MRI feature that showed an association with the multiple sclerosis repertoire cluster. The expanded clones of different subjects shared no CDR3 amino acid sequences (suggesting private repertoires in all groups).

With 10-nucleotide random UMIs, 5'RACE was used to make the cDNA. From the 5' RACE reads, TCRdb called clonotypes with MiXCR, one entry per CDR3 protein. Here the sample spans approximately 66,000 distinct CDR3 sequences, roughly 4.5% being singletons. V lost 2 bases and J lost 1, with 12 bases in between. The CDR3 contains 15 residues. Germline V gene lookup returns CDR1 MNHNS and CDR2 SASEGT. This TCR derives from a man aged 30 to 39 with multiple sclerosis. The chain links TRBV6-1 to TRBJ2-7; tentatively, D is TRBD2 (6 bases). Material: PBMCs. CDR3 protein: CASSELGGASYEQYF. In DNA, the CDR3 is TGTGCCAGCAGTGAATTAGGAGGGGCTTCCTACGAGCAGTACTTC.